The rows below give T cell receptor beta chains drawn from one sample of a study of Ad26.COV2.S vaccination and SARS-CoV-2 variants. Sequencing used immunoSEQ multiplex PCR; TCRdb keeps in-frame clones, though not all of them. This table has hundreds of thousands of clones, 87% appearing once. The sequencing used peripheral blood, collected in a trial of Ad26.COV2.S vaccine versus placebo. These receptors were collected from a person aged 18 to 59 who received the Ad26.COV2.S COVID-19 vaccine or a placebo. Both conserved end residues are part of each CDR3. Each record gives: J gene, V gene, D gene, clone size, CDR3 protein, CDR3 DNA. D genes are given only for firm matches. Where a row states a size, it is once, few, many or the class of an expanded clone; other rows omit it.

>TRBJ1-1|TRBV5-1|-|-
CASRLLGSGMNTEAFF
TGCGCCAGCAGATTGTTGGGAAGTGGGATGAACACTGAAGCTTTCTTT
>TRBJ1-1|TRBV6-5|TRBD1|-
CASSYSRGLGTEAFF
TGTGCCAGCAGTTACTCCAGGGGGCTGGGCACTGAAGCTTTCTTT
>TRBJ1-4|TRBV19|TRBD1|-
CASSDRVGEKLFF
TGTGCCAGTAGTGACAGGGTTGGTGAAAAACTGTTTTTT
>TRBJ1-1|TRBV30|-|-
CAWRDYSGGTEAFF
TGTGCCTGGAGAGATTATTCGGGTGGCACTGAAGCTTTCTTT
>TRBJ2-3|TRBV5-1|TRBD2|-
CASRTVAGGLADTQYF
TGCGCCAGCAGGACGGTAGCGGGGGGGCTGGCAGATACGCAGTATTTT
>TRBJ2-2|TRBV4-3|-|-
CASRKSAQGNTGELFF
TGCGCCAGCAGAAAGAGCGCACAGGGGAACACCGGGGAGCTGTTTTTT
>TRBJ1-1|TRBV5-6|-|-
CASSLAGGWLAEAFF
TGTGCCAGCAGCTTGGCCGGGGGGTGGTTGGCTGAAGCTTTCTTT
>TRBJ1-5|TRBV2|-|-
CASRQDNQPQHF
TGTGCCAGCAGACAGGACAATCAGCCCCAGCATTTT
>TRBJ2-3|TRBV4-1|-|-
CASSQDRPRADTQYF
TGCGCCAGCAGCCAAGATCGTCCCCGGGCAGATACGCAGTATTTT
>TRBJ2-3|TRBV7-9|TRBD1|-
CASSRQGDTDTQYF
TGTGCCAGCAGCCGACAGGGAGACACAGATACGCAGTATTTT
>TRBJ1-5|TRBV18|-|-
CASSPGQLYSNQPQHF
TGTGCCAGCTCACCCGGACAGCTCTATAGCAATCAGCCCCAGCATTTT
>TRBJ2-7|TRBV5-3|-|-
CARSWNGGPLDGEQYF
TGTGCCAGAAGCTGGAATGGGGGTCCCTTAGATGGGGAGCAGTACTTC
>TRBJ1-1|TRBV5-1|-|-
CASSLALGRNTEAFF
TGCGCCAGCAGCTTGGCCTTGGGTAGGAACACTGAAGCTTTCTTT
>TRBJ2-3|TRBV10-3|-|-
CAISESIFRDALEDTQYF
TGTGCCATCAGTGAGTCGATTTTCCGGGACGCACTAGAGGATACGCAGTATTTT
>TRBJ2-7|TRBV5-1|-|-
CASSPGTVVDEQYF
TGCGCCAGCAGCCCTGGGACGGTGGTCGACGAGCAGTACTTC
>TRBJ1-6|TRBV7-9|-|-
CASSLDLGAHSYNSPLHF
TGTGCCAGCAGCTTAGATCTAGGGGCCCACTCCTATAATTCACCCCTCCACTTT
>TRBJ2-7|TRBV7-2|-|-
CASRDISSYEQYF
TGTGCCAGCAGGGACATCAGCTCCTACGAGCAGTACTTC
>TRBJ1-1|TRBV7-9|-|-
CASSLARGRRTEAFF
TGTGCCAGCAGCTTAGCCCGGGGAAGAAGGACTGAAGCTTTCTTT
>TRBJ1-3|TRBV15|-|many
CATSRDLGASGNTIYF
TGTGCCACCAGCAGAGATCTTGGGGCCTCTGGAAACACCATATATTTT
>TRBJ1-6|TRBV27|TRBD1|-
CASSYSYRTGQGRGSPLHF
TGTGCCAGCAGTTACTCCTACAGAACTGGACAGGGCCGGGGTTCACCCCTCCACTTT
>TRBJ1-4|TRBV4-1|TRBD1|-
CASSTRQGLNEKLFF
TGCGCCAGCAGCACACGACAGGGGTTAAATGAAAAACTGTTTTTT
>TRBJ1-2|TRBV10-3|TRBD1|-
CAIRFRQGAYGYTF
TGTGCCATCAGATTCCGACAGGGGGCATATGGCTACACCTTC
>TRBJ1-1|TRBV28|-|-
CASTTRRSAFF
TGTGCCAGCACTACTCGGCGGTCAGCTTTCTTT
>TRBJ2-1|TRBV6-4|TRBD2|-
CASSDWGGDRDQFF
TGTGCCAGCAGTGACTGGGGGGGGGACCGCGACCAGTTCTTC
>TRBJ1-5|TRBV20-1|-|-
CSASPGGSNQPQHF
TGCAGTGCTAGTCCCGGGGGAAGCAATCAGCCCCAGCATTTT
>TRBJ1-1|TRBV6-1|-|-
CASSGPGRQANTEAFF
TGTGCCAGCAGTGGCCCCGGGAGACAGGCGAACACTGAAGCTTTCTTT